The entry below gives a single TCR beta chain sequence along with its context. No antigen is known for it. Base-call qualities are not available, and no considerably larger clone is one nucleotide away. The treatment or condition label, read with the paper, signifies: in vitro stimulation with specific CMV peptide epitopes to enrich CMV-specific T cells. The sequencer was an Illumina HiSeq 1500. In-frame beta chains were kept once TCRdb had trimmed the public reads at Q25 with fastp and called clones with MiXCR. For every CDR3 protein sequence, its rows merge into one entry that carries the most common genes and DNA. Recorded for this sample are 250,000 to 300,000 distinct CDR3 sequences; roughly a fifth of them occurred a single time. Of the sample, around 20% falls within the top ten clones. These data come from a study of T cell repertoires in cytomegalovirus infection (dated by TCRdb to about 2019). Background on the whole study: Recently identified HLA-C-restricted CMV epitopes, whose presentation resists viral immunomodulation, were targeted by peptide stimulations together with well-studied HLA-B-restricted epitopes. Because public TCR beta signatures pointed to carriage of CMV infection together with the matching HLA type, the HLA type of each donor mattered for the analysis. Results the study describes overall, beyond this receptor: The ex vivo response was dominated by HLA-C-restricted CMV-specific TCR beta clonotypes, which also provided the single most frequent clonotype in two of eight donors. In both this cohort and an independent cohort of a few hundred donors, the cumulative frequency of public TCR beta family members distinguished carriers of CMV infection plus the relevant HLA type.

The germline V gene yields MNHEY for CDR1 and SVGAGI for CDR2. V has 0 bases trimmed and J has 5 bases trimmed; junction bases matching no gene number 6. From the cysteine through the phenylalanine, the CDR3 covers 15 amino acids. Left in the record is the CDR3 DNA by itself, 45 bases read in frame from the first base. Here the sequenced sample was cultured PBMCs, taken from culture after CMV antigen stimulation. The V gene is TRBV6-5 and the J gene is TRBJ1-1; TRBD1 agrees with 7 junctional bases. The TCR originated in a human donor in good health (CMV status not recorded). Some clones in this sample may be carry-over from other donors' samples. The DNA sequence follows: TGTGCCAGCAGTTACTCCAACAGGGGATCGACTGAAGCTTTCTTT. Protein translation: CASSYSNRGSTEAFF.